The rows below give T cell receptor beta chains drawn from one sample of a study of shared clonotypes between healthy human individuals. Repertoires were generated with immunoSEQ multiplex PCR, while TCRdb's copy carries only in-frame clones and drops some. Here the sample spans more than 2,000,000 clones, just over 90% being singletons. Sequencing was carried out using naive CD4+ T cells from PBMCs. The receptors here all came from a man between 18 and 35 years old in good health. Some clones in this sample may be carry-over from other donors' samples. CDR3s include the opening cysteine and the closing phenylalanine or tryptophan. The order of the fields is D gene, J gene, clone size, V gene, CDR3 DNA, CDR3 protein. The D gene is left open where the match is weak. Size is omitted from some rows. Given values are once, few, many or a class for expanded clones.

>NA|TRBJ2-7|NA|TRBV7-2
TGTGCCAGCAGCCCCTCCTACGAGCAGTACTTC
CASSPSYEQYF
>TRBD1|TRBJ2-1|NA|TRBV6-5
TGTGCCAGCAGTAACAGGGGCGGTGAGCAGTTCTTC
CASSNRGGEQFF
>TRBD1|TRBJ2-7|NA|TRBV5-4
TGTGCCAGCACCCCTCGTGCTGGACAGGGCCCGTACGAGCAGTACTTC
CASTPRAGQGPYEQYF
>NA|TRBJ2-1|NA|TRBV7-4
TGTGCCAGCAGCCCCCGGGTCCCCGACGGTCGGGGGCATGAGCAGTTCTTC
CASSPRVPDGRGHEQFF
>TRBD2|TRBJ2-1|NA|TRBV28
TGTGCCAGCAGCATTGGACTAGCGGGCGTCTCCTACAATGAGCAGTTCTTC
CASSIGLAGVSYNEQFF
>TRBD2|TRBJ2-1|NA|TRBV27
TGTGCCAGCAGTAAGACTAGCGGGAGTACGTTCGATGAGCAGTTCTTC
CASSKTSGSTFDEQFF
>TRBD2|TRBJ2-1|NA|TRBV28
TGTGCCAGCAGTTTACACCTAGCGGGGGCCAATGAGCAGTTCTTC
CASSLHLAGANEQFF
>NA|TRBJ1-2|NA|TRBV4-1
TGCGCCAGCAGCCATTTTAACAGGAGAACTGCAGGCTACACCTTC
CASSHFNRRTAGYTF
>TRBD1|TRBJ2-5|NA|TRBV9
TGTGCCAGCAGCGTAGAGTGGGCTCCAGGACAGGGTCAGACCCAGTACTTC
CASSVEWAPGQGQTQYF
>NA|TRBJ1-4|NA|TRBV25-1
TGTGCCAGCAGTGAATTTCAGATGAATGAAAAACTGTTTTTT
CASSEFQMNEKLFF
>TRBD1|TRBJ2-3|NA|TRBV6-1
TGTGCCAGCAGTCGAACCAGGGGGACAGATACGCAGTATTTT
CASSRTRGTDTQYF
>TRBD1|TRBJ1-1|NA|TRBV27
TGTGCCAGCAGTCCACCGGGACAGGGGTCTTATACTGAAGCTTTCTTT
CASSPPGQGSYTEAFF
>NA|TRBJ2-3|NA|TRBV4-1
TGCGCCAGCAGCGGGGTAACAGATACGCAGTATTTT
CASSGVTDTQYF
>TRBD2|TRBJ2-1|NA|TRBV7-2
TGTGCCAGCAGCTTATGGGCTAGCGGGATGTTAAATGAGCAGTTCTTC
CASSLWASGMLNEQFF
>NA|TRBJ2-3|NA|TRBV6-1
TGTGCCAGCAGTGAAGCGCTTGCCCCTGATACGCAGTATTTT
CASSEALAPDTQYF
>NA|TRBJ2-5|NA|TRBV11-3
TGTGCCAGCAGCTTCGGCCTGCGAGAGACCCAGTACTTC
CASSFGLRETQYF
>NA|TRBJ2-3|NA|TRBV11-2
TGTGCCAGCAGCTTAGGGGACTTGGACACGCAGTATTTT
CASSLGDLDTQYF
>TRBD1|TRBJ2-2|NA|TRBV15
TGTGCCACCAGCAGGCGACAGGGGGCAGTCCCCGGGGAGCTGTTTTTT
CATSRRQGAVPGELFF
>TRBD1|TRBJ1-1|NA|TRBV29-1
TGCAGCGCCGGACAGGCGAACACTGAAGCTTTCTTT
CSAGQANTEAFF
>NA|TRBJ2-1|NA|TRBV28
TGTGCCAGCACCACGGGGCGGCAGGGGGGAGGCAATGAGCAGTTCTTC
CASTTGRQGGGNEQFF
>NA|TRBJ2-5|NA|TRBV19
TGTGCCACCACGATATCGTCTTTGGAGACCCAGTACTTC
CATTISSLETQYF
>NA|TRBJ1-5|few|TRBV18
TGTGCCAGCTCACCACCAAACGGTCAGCCCCAGCATTTT
CASSPPNGQPQHF
>NA|TRBJ2-7|once|TRBV7-2
TGTGCCAGCAGCTTAGTTGCCGGGGCTAGCTACGAGCAGTACTTC
CASSLVAGASYEQYF
>NA|TRBJ2-6|NA|TRBV4-1
TGCGCCAGCAGCCATGGGGACGGTTCTGGGGCCAACGTCCTGACTTTC
CASSHGDGSGANVLTF
>NA|TRBJ1-2|NA|TRBV5-1
TGCGCCAGCAGCACACGAGGGGTTGCAAACTATGGCTACACCTTC
CASSTRGVANYGYTF
>NA|TRBJ1-3|NA|TRBV5-4
TGTGCCAGCAGCCAAACAGGGCGAAACACCATATATTTT
CASSQTGRNTIYF
>NA|TRBJ1-5|NA|TRBV19
TGTGCCAGTAGTCCGCGGAGGGAGCTCAATCAGCCCCAGCATTTT
CASSPRRELNQPQHF
>NA|TRBJ2-7|NA|TRBV30
TGTGCCTGGAGTGTTTTCGGGGCGGGAAGCTACGAGCAGTACTTC
CAWSVFGAGSYEQYF
>NA|TRBJ1-1|NA|TRBV2
TGTGCCAGCAGCGAACAGGGAAAGGGGACTGAAGCTTTCTTT
CASSEQGKGTEAFF
>NA|TRBJ1-2|NA|TRBV7-2
TGTGCCAGCAGCCCCCGGGCCGGGGGCGGCGCACTCTATGGCTACACCTTC
CASSPRAGGGALYGYTF
>NA|TRBJ2-5|once|TRBV7-9
TGTGCCAGCAGCGCTGACCAAGAGACCCAGTACTTC
CASSADQETQYF
>TRBD2|TRBJ2-1|NA|TRBV13
TGTGCCAGCAGCTTGAGACTAGCGGGCTACAATGAGCAGTTCTTC
CASSLRLAGYNEQFF
>NA|TRBJ2-5|NA|TRBV7-3
TGTGCCAGCAGCTTAACGACAGCTCAAGAGACCCAGTACTTC
CASSLTTAQETQYF
>NA|TRBJ1-1|NA|TRBV7-2
TGTGCCAGCCGAACGCCAGGACGGAACACTGAAGCTTTCTTT
CASRTPGRNTEAFF
>NA|TRBJ1-4|few|TRBV18
TGTGCCAGCTCACCAATCGGGGGGACATTTGAAAAACTGTTTTTT
CASSPIGGTFEKLFF
>NA|TRBJ2-3|NA|TRBV2
TGTGCCAGCAAGGCCGAGGATACGCAGTATTTT
CASKAEDTQYF
>NA|TRBJ2-3|NA|TRBV9
TGTGCCAGCAGCCTTCAACCACTAGATACGCAGTATTTT
CASSLQPLDTQYF
>NA|TRBJ1-2|NA|TRBV13
TGTGCCAGCAGCTTAGGCCAGAATACTTATGGCTACACCTTC
CASSLGQNTYGYTF
>NA|TRBJ2-6|NA|TRBV7-2
TGTGCCAGCAGCCAAAGGCGGAGTCTCTCTTCAGGGGCCAACGTCCTGACTTTC
CASSQRRSLSSGANVLTF
>TRBD2|TRBJ2-2|NA|TRBV5-1
TGCGCCAGCAGAGTTAGCGGGTCGAACACCGGGGAGCTGTTTTTT
CASRVSGSNTGELFF
>NA|TRBJ2-7|NA|TRBV11-2
TGTGCCAGCAGCTTAGGTGTGGAGAAAGCCTACGAGCAGTACTTC
CASSLGVEKAYEQYF
>TRBD2|TRBJ2-5|NA|TRBV7-3
TGTGCCAGCAGCTTAGGCTCTGGCGGGAGGGCCGGGGAGACCCAGTACTTC
CASSLGSGGRAGETQYF
>NA|TRBJ2-5|NA|TRBV7-2
TGTGCCAGCAACTTTTGGGGGGAGACCCAGTACTTC
CASNFWGETQYF
>NA|TRBJ1-1|NA|TRBV2
TGTGCCAGCAGCGCCTCTAGGGGAGTCCACACTGAAGCTTTCTTT
CASSASRGVHTEAFF
>NA|TRBJ2-3|NA|TRBV5-1
TGCGCCAGCAGCTTGGGATCATGGGGCTCTAATTACGGGGCGCAGTATTTT
CASSLGSWGSNYGAQYF
>TRBD2|TRBJ2-3|once|TRBV11-3
TGTGCCAGCAGCTTAGATTTCAGCGGGACCATTCAGTATTTT
CASSLDFSGTIQYF
>TRBD1|TRBJ2-7|NA|TRBV11-2
TGTGCCAGCAGCCGGATAAGGACAGGGAACCACGAGCAGTACTTC
CASSRIRTGNHEQYF
>TRBD1|TRBJ1-3|NA|TRBV5-4
TGTGCCAGCAGCCGACTGCAGGGACAGTCAAAAAACTCTGGAAACACCATATATTTT
CASSRLQGQSKNSGNTIYF